A selection of T cell receptor beta chains follows, all from one sample in a study of shared clonotypes between healthy human individuals. Assay used: immunoSEQ multiplex PCR; TCRdb lists only in-frame clones, some missing. In the table there are millions of clones, around 96% of which are singletons. The sequenced sample was naive CD8+ T cells sorted from blood. All receptors come from a man in his late teens or twenties in good health. The CDR3 runs from the conserved cysteine through the conserved F or W. D genes are given only for firm matches. Rows may omit the clone size; those that give it use once, few, many or a size class.

-	TRBJ2-5	-	TRBV14	11	CASSQDKTQYF	TGTGCCAGCAGCCAAGATAAGACCCAGTACTTC
once	TRBJ1-2	-	TRBV6-6	14	CASSYSTEYYGYTF	TGTGCCAGCAGTTACTCGACAGAATACTATGGCTACACCTTC
-	TRBJ1-6	TRBD1	TRBV11-2	15	CASSLMQGENSPLHF	TGTGCCAGCAGCCTTATGCAGGGGGAGAATTCACCCCTCCACTTT
-	TRBJ2-3	TRBD1	TRBV6-5	13	CASSYATQGLQYF	TGTGCCAGCAGTTACGCCACACAGGGGTTGCAGTATTTT
-	TRBJ2-1	TRBD2	TRBV28	16	CASSPWTSGVYNEQFF	TGTGCCAGCAGTCCTTGGACTAGCGGGGTATACAATGAGCAGTTCTTC
-	TRBJ1-4	-	TRBV30	13	CAWSPESWEKLFF	TGTGCCTGGAGCCCTGAGTCTTGGGAAAAACTGTTTTTT
-	TRBJ1-6	-	TRBV9	17	CASSVSDGSSYNSPLHF	TGTGCCAGCAGCGTATCGGACGGTAGCTCCTATAATTCACCCCTCCACTTT
-	TRBJ1-2	TRBD1	TRBV27	13	CASSQTGDNGYTF	TGTGCCAGCAGTCAGACAGGGGATAATGGCTACACCTTC
-	TRBJ2-7	-	TRBV13	14	CASSLDGIPYEQYF	TGTGCCAGCAGCTTAGACGGCATCCCCTACGAGCAGTACTTC
-	TRBJ1-1	-	TRBV5-6	14	CASSWRVVNTEAFF	TGTGCCAGCAGCTGGAGGGTAGTGAACACTGAAGCTTTCTTT
-	TRBJ2-7	-	TRBV5-1	12	CASRLDSHEQYF	TGCGCCAGCAGGTTGGACTCACACGAGCAGTACTTC
-	TRBJ2-7	-	TRBV4-1	15	CASSQETRRIYEQYF	TGCGCCAGCAGCCAAGAAACTAGACGGATCTACGAGCAGTACTTC
-	TRBJ1-6	TRBD1	TRBV5-6	15	CASSSETGFSSPLHF	TGTGCCAGCAGCTCGGAGACAGGGTTTTCTTCACCCCTCCACTTT
-	TRBJ2-5	-	TRBV6-5	15	CASSYLQDYQETQYF	TGTGCCAGCAGTTACTTACAGGACTACCAAGAGACCCAGTACTTC
-	TRBJ2-1	TRBD2	TRBV5-6	16	CASSLAGLAGHNEQFF	TGTGCCAGCAGCTTGGCGGGACTAGCGGGACACAATGAGCAGTTCTTC
once	TRBJ1-6	-	TRBV28	16	CASSLLQGSYNSPLHF	TGTGCCAGCAGTTTACTCCAGGGATCCTATAATTCACCCCTCCACTTT
-	TRBJ2-7	-	TRBV27	15	CASSLSRGEDHEQYF	TGTGCCAGCAGTTTATCAAGGGGTGAGGACCACGAGCAGTACTTC
-	TRBJ1-4	TRBD1	TRBV7-9	15	CASSPGGDSYEKLFF	TGTGCCAGCAGCCCAGGGGGCGATTCTTATGAAAAACTGTTTTTT
-	TRBJ2-1	TRBD2	TRBV30	14	CAWESSGRGDEQFF	TGTGCCTGGGAGTCTAGCGGGAGGGGCGATGAGCAGTTCTTC
few	TRBJ1-6	-	TRBV6-1	15	CASSDWVGEYSPLHF	TGTGCCAGCAGTGATTGGGTAGGGGAGTATTCACCCCTCCACTTT
-	TRBJ2-7	-	TRBV7-6	15	CASSPGQGGLYEQYF	TGTGCCAGCAGCCCCGGGCAGGGGGGACTCTACGAGCAGTACTTC
few	TRBJ2-7	TRBD1	TRBV7-8	13	CASSFDRGYEQYF	TGTGCCAGCAGCTTTGACAGGGGCTACGAGCAGTACTTC
-	TRBJ1-5	-	TRBV6-1	17	CASSEYRGGPGGQPQHF	TGTGCCAGCAGTGAATATAGGGGAGGCCCCGGAGGTCAGCCCCAGCATTTT
-	TRBJ2-3	TRBD2	TRBV11-2	16	CASSFLAGGLTDTQYF	TGTGCCAGCAGCTTCCTAGCGGGAGGGTTAACAGATACGCAGTATTTT
-	TRBJ2-7	-	TRBV25-1	11	CASSDTPEQYF	TGTGCCAGCAGTGACACCCCCGAGCAGTACTTC
-	TRBJ1-6	TRBD1	TRBV9	14	CASSPQGLNSPLHF	TGTGCCAGCAGTCCACAGGGGCTGAATTCACCCCTCCACTTT
-	TRBJ1-5	-	TRBV6-1	12	CASSETHQPQHF	TGTGCCAGCAGTGAGACTCATCAGCCCCAGCATTTT
-	TRBJ2-2	-	TRBV10-3	15	CAISELGPNTGELFF	TGTGCCATCAGTGAGTTGGGACCGAACACCGGGGAGCTGTTTTTT
-	TRBJ2-2	-	TRBV7-6	16	CASSSPGTFYSGELFF	TGTGCCAGCAGCTCCCCCGGGACTTTTTACTCCGGGGAGCTGTTTTTT
-	TRBJ1-2	-	TRBV11-2	13	CASSLGYFDGYTF	TGTGCCAGCAGCTTAGGGTACTTCGATGGCTACACCTTC
-	TRBJ2-5	-	TRBV13	15	CASSPPGPGQETQYF	TGTGCCAGCAGCCCCCCGGGACCTGGCCAAGAGACCCAGTACTTC
-	TRBJ1-2	TRBD1	TRBV10-2	15	CASSETGTGGSGYTF	TGCGCCAGCAGTGAGACCGGGACAGGGGGCTCTGGCTACACCTTC
-	TRBJ2-2	TRBD2	TRBV7-9	16	CASTGGSYANTGELFF	TGTGCCAGCACCGGGGGGTCCTACGCGAACACCGGGGAGCTGTTTTTT
-	TRBJ1-2	-	TRBV5-4	14	CASSQEPLVDGYTF	TGTGCCAGCAGCCAAGAACCCCTGGTAGATGGCTACACCTTC
-	TRBJ2-2	-	TRBV9	14	CASSEYPSPGELFF	TGTGCCAGCAGCGAGTACCCAAGTCCCGGGGAGCTGTTTTTT
-	TRBJ2-1	TRBD2	TRBV10-1	16	CASSESSGSSYNEQFF	TGCGCCAGCAGTGAGTCAAGCGGGAGCTCCTACAATGAGCAGTTCTTC
-	TRBJ2-1	TRBD2	TRBV13	16	CASSPNSGRVIDEQFF	TGTGCCAGCAGCCCCAATAGCGGGAGAGTAATTGATGAGCAGTTCTTC
-	TRBJ1-5	-	TRBV5-8	15	CASSLDSSSNQPQHF	TGTGCCAGCAGCTTGGACAGCTCTAGCAATCAGCCCCAGCATTTT
once	TRBJ2-7	-	TRBV27	13	CASSLTISYEQYF	TGTGCCAGCAGTCTGACTATCTCCTACGAGCAGTACTTC
-	TRBJ1-1	TRBD1	TRBV4-1	16	CASSPASGGLRTEAFF	TGCGCCAGCAGCCCAGCCTCAGGGGGCCTGAGAACTGAAGCTTTCTTT